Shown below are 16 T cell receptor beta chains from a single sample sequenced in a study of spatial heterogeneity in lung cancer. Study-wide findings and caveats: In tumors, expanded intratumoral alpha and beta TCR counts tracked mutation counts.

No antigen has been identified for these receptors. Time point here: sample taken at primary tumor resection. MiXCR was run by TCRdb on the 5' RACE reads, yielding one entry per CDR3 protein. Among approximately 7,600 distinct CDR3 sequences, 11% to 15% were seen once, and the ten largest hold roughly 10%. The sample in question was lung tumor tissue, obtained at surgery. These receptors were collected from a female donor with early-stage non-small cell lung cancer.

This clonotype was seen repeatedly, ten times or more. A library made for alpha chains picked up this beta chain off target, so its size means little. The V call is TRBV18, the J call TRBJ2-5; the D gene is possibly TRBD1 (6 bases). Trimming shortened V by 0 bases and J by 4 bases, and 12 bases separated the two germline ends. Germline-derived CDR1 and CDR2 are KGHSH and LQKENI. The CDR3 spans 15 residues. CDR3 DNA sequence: TGTGCCAGCTCACCACCGATGGGGGCTGGAGAGACCCAGTACTTC. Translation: CASSPPMGAGETQYF.

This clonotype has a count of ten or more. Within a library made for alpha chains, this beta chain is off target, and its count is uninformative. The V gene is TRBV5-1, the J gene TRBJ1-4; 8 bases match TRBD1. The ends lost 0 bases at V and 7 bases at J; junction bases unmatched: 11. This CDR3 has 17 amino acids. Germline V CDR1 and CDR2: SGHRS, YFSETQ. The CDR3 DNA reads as TGCGCCAGCAGCTTGGTCCCGGGCTCAGGGGGCGGTGAAAAACTGTTTTTT. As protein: CASSLVPGSGGGEKLFF.

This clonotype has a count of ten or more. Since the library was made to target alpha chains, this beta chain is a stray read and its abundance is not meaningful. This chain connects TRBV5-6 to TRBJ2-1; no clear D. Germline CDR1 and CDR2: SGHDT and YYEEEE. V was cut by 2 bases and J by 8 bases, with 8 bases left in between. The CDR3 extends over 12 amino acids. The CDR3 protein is CASSLSGYEQFF. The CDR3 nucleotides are TGTGCCAGCAGCTTATCTGGGTATGAGCAGTTCTTC.

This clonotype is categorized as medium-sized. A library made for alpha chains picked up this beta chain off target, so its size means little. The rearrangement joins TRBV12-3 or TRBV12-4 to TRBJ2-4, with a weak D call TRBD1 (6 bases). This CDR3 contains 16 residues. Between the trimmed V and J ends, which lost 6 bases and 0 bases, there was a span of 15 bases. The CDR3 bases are TGTGCCAGCAGACGGACAGTCGAGGGAGCCAAAAACATTCAGTACTTC. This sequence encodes CASRRTVEGAKNIQYF.

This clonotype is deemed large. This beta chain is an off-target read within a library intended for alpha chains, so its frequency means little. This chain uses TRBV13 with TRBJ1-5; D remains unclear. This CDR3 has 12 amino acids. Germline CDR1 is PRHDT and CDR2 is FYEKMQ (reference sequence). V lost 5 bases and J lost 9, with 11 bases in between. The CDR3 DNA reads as TGTGCCAGCAGCCCACCCGGTGGGCCCCAGCATTTT. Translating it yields CASSPPGGPQHF.

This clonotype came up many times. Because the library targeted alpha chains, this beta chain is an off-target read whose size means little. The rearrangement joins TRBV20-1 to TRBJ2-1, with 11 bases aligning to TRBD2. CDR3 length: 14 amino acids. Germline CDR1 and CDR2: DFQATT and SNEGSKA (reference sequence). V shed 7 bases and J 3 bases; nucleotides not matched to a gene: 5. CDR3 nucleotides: TGCAGTGTCATAGCGGGGGGGTTCTACAATGAGCAGTTCTTC. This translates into CSVIAGGFYNEQFF.

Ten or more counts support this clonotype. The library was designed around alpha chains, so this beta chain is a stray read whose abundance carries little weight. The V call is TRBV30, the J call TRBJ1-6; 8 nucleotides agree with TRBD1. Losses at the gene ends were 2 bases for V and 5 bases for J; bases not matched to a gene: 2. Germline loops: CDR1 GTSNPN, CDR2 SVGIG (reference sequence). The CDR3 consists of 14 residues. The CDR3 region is CAWSSGQDNSPLHF. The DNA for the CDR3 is TGTGCCTGGAGTTCGGGACAGGATAATTCACCCCTCCACTTT.

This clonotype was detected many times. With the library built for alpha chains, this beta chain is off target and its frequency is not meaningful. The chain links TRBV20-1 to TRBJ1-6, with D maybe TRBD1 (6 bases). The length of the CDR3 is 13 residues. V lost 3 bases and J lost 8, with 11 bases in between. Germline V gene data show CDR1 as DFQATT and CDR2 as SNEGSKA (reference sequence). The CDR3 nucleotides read TGCAGTGCTAGTGTGGACAGAGATTCACCCCTCCACTTT. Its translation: CSASVDRDSPLHF.

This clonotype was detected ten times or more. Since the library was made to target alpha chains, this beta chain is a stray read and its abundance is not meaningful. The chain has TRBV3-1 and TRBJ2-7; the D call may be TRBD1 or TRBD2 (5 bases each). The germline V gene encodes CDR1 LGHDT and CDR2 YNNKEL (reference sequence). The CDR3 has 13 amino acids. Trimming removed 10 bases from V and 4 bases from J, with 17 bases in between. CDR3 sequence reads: CATSRGARYEQYF. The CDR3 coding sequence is TGTGCCACCTCGAGAGGGGCGCGGTACGAGCAGTACTTC.

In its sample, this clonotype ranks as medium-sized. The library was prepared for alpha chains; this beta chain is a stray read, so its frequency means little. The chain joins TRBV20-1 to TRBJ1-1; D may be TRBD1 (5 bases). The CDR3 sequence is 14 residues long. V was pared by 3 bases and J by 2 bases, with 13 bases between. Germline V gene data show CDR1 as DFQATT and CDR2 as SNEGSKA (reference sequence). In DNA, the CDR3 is TGCAGTGCTAGGAGAGGGGCCTTTAACACTGAAGCTTTCTTT. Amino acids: CSARRGAFNTEAFF.

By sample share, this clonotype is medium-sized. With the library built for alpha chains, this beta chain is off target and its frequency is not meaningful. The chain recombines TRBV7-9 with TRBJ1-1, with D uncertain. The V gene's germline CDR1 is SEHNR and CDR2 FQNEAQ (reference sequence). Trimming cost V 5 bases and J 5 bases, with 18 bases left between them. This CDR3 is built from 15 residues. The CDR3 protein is CASSHLSNTVTEAFF. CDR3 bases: TGTGCCAGCAGCCATCTATCGAACACCGTGACTGAAGCTTTCTTT.

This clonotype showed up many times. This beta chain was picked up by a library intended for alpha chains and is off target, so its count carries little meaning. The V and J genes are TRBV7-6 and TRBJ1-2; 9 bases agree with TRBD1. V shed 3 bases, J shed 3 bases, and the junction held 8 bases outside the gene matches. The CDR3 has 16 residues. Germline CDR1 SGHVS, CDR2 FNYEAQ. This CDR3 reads CASSFLPGQGDYGYTF. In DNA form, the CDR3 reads TGTGCCAGCAGCTTTTTACCGGGACAGGGTGACTATGGCTACACCTTC.

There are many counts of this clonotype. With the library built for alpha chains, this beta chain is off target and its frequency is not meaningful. The CDR3: CASSQVSGGRGTDTQYF. The CDR3 bases are TGTGCCAGCAGCCAAGTGAGCGGGGGCCGAGGGACAGATACGCAGTATTTT. This sequence joins TRBV3-1 and TRBJ2-3, with 8 nucleotides matching TRBD2. The germline gives CDR1 LGHDT, CDR2 YNNKEL (reference sequence). The CDR3 extends over 17 amino acids. Germline trimming cut 1 base from V and 3 bases from J; bases unmatched to any gene: 9.

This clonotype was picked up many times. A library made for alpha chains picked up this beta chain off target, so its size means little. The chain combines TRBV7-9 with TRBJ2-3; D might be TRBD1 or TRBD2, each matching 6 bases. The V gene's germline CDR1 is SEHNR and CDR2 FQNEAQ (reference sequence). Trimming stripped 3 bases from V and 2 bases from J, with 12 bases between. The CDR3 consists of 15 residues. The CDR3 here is CASSFRGRITDTQYF. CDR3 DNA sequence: TGTGCCAGCAGCTTTCGGGGGCGTATCACAGATACGCAGTATTTT.

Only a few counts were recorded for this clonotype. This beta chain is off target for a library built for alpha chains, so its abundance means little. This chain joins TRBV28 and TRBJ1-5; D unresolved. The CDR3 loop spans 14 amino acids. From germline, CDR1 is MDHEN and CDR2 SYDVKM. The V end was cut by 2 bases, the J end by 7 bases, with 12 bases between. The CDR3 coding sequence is TGTGCCAGCAGTTTACTGGTCTATGAACAGCCCCAGCATTTT. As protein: CASSLLVYEQPQHF.

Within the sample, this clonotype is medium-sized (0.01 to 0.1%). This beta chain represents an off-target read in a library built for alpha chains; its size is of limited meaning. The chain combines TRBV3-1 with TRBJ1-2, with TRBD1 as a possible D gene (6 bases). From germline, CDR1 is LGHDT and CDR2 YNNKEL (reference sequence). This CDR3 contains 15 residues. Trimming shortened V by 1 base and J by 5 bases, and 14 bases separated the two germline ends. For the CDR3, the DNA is TGTGCCAGCAGCCAAGGGGACAAAAAGGAATATGGCTACACCTTC. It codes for CASSQGDKKEYGYTF.